The TCR beta chain under discussion was sequenced for a study of blood T cell repertoires in COVID-19. Study details: Sites in the United States, Italy and Spain provided acute and convalescent COVID-19 samples. T cells, B-cell-depleted T cells, or PBMCs supplied cDNA or gDNA.

There are 16 residues in the CDR3. V was pared by 4 bases and J by 9 bases, with 11 bases of the junction left unmatched. Looked up from germline, CDR1 is SGHRS and CDR2 is YFSETQ. As handled by the study authors: The assay estimated nucleated cells by amplifying reference gene primers. Produced via immunoSEQ multiplex PCR; TCRdb's table is partial and in-frame only. V and J calls and clone size are those listed in that table; D and trimming were worked out from the DNA. The data show about 330,000 clones, 86% seen once. Sequences were obtained from peripheral blood. The chain joins TRBV5-1 to TRBJ2-1; 12 bases fit TRBD2. The sequence was obtained from a woman in her forties or fifties with acute or convalescent COVID-19. CDR3 nucleotides: TGCGCCAGCAGCCTTCGACTAGCGGGAGAAGGTAGTGAGCAGTTCTTC. The encoded protein is CASSLRLAGEGSEQFF.